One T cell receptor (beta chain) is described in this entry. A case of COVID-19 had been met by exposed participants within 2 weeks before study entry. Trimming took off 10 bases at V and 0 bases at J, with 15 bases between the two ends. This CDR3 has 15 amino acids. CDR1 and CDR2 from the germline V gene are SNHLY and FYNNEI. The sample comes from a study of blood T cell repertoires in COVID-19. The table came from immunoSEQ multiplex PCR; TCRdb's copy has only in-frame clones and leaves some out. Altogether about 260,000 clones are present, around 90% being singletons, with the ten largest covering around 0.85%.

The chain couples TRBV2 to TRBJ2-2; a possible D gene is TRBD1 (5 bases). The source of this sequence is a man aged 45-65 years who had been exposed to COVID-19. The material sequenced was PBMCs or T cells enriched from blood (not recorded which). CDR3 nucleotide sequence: TGTGCCACCAAGACAGCAGCGACGAACACCGGGGAGCTGTTTTTT. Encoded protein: CATKTAATNTGELFF.